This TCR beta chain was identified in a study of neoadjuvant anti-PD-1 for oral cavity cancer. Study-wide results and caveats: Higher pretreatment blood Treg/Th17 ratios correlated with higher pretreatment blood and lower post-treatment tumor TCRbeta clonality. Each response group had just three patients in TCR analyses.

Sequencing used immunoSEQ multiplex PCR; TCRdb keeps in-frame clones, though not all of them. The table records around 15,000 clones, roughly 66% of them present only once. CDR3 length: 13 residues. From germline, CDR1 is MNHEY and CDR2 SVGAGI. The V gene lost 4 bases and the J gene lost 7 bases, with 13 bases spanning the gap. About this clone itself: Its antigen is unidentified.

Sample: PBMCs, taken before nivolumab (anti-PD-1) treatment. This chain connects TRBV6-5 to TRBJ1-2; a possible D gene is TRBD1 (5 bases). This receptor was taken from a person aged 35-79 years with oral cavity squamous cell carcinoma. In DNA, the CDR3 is TGTGCCAGCAGTTTTGGGTCAGGGATTGGCTACACCTTC. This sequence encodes CASSFGSGIGYTF.